This TCR beta chain was documented in a study of post-analysis software for immune sequencing data. Study-level points and caveats: Patients with multiple sclerosis recorded significantly lower normalized Chao1 diversity than controls, the study found. A few TRBV segments were significantly more frequent in patients than in controls. TRBV5-6, TRBV5-1 and TRBV20-1 were among these segments.

CDR1 and CDR2 (germline): SGHTA, FQGNSA. This CDR3 is built from 17 residues. Losses at the gene ends were 5 bases for V and 1 base for J; bases not matched to a gene: 8. Worth noting for this clonotype: Its matching antigen is unknown.

The TCR beta cDNA libraries carried unique molecular identifiers. In TCRdb, the PCR reads were re-called with MiXCR into one record per CDR3 protein. The profile shows 380,000 or so distinct CDR3 sequences, around 33% of them singletons. The sequence was collected from a girl between 5 and 17 years old with multiple sclerosis. The chain is built from TRBV7-2 and TRBJ1-1; 12 nucleotides agree with TRBD1. The sequenced sample was blood. As DNA, the CDR3 is TGTGCCAGCAGCAGGGACAGGGGGCGGTCCTGGAACACTGAAGCTTTCTTT. Its protein is CASSRDRGRSWNTEAFF.